The present TCR beta chain was sequenced within a study of CD8+CD57+ T cells in acquired aplastic anemia. CDR3 and TCR beta VDJ profiling relied on a genomic DNA template. TCRdb called the reads again in MiXCR, with one record for every CDR3 protein. The sample carries 180,000 or so distinct CDR3 sequences, 48% recorded once. The length of the CDR3 is 13 residues. Trimming cost V 3 bases and J 7 bases, with 10 bases left between them. The germline V gene has CDR1 SNHLY and CDR2 FYNNEI. An expansion of CD8+CD57+ cells by flow cytometry had been shown in patients chosen for sequencing. This rearrangement joins TRBV2 to TRBJ1-5; tentative D call: TRBD1 (5 bases). The receptor was isolated from a human donor with aplastic anemia. Sequencing was performed on sorted CD4+, CD8+, or CD8+CD57+ T cells (not recorded which) from PBMCs. The CDR3 DNA reads TGTGCCAGCAGTGACCCTCGGGGGCAGCCCCAGCATTTT. It specifies CASSDPRGQPQHF. Based on the CDR3 plus reference TRBV2 and TRBJ1-5, the full variable domain is EPEVTQTPSHQVTQMGQEVILRCVPISNHLYFYWYRQILGQKVEFLVSFYNNEISEKSEIFDDQFSVERPDGSNFTLKIRSTKLEDSAMYFCASSDPRGQPQHFGDGTRLSIL.